These T cell receptor beta chains were read from a single sample in a study of T cells in Graves' hyperthyroidism and ophthalmopathy. TCRdb ran MiXCR on the multiplex PCR reads and lists one entry per CDR3 protein. The sample contains about 290,000 distinct CDR3 sequences, approximately 15% of which appear only once. The sample taken for sequencing was blood. The receptors here all came from a man aged 30-40 years with Graves' hyperthyroidism. CDR3s include the opening cysteine and the closing phenylalanine or tryptophan. Each record gives: clone size, D gene, J gene, V gene, CDR3 DNA, CDR3 protein. D genes are given only for firm matches. Part of the rows lack a size; the others show once, few, many or a class for expanded clones.

size: medium-sized
D: .
J: TRBJ2-3
V: TRBV28
DNA: TGTGCCAGCAGTTTGAGAGGACCTCCAGATACGCAGTATTTT
CDR3: CASSLRGPPDTQYF

size: .
D: .
J: TRBJ2-3
V: TRBV6-5
DNA: TGTGCCAGCAGTTACTCGTTCGGGGGAAGCACAGATACGCAGTATTTT
CDR3: CASSYSFGGSTDTQYF

size: many
D: .
J: TRBJ2-5
V: TRBV11-2
DNA: TGTGCCAGCAGCTTAGCGGGAGCGGAGACCCAGTACTTC
CDR3: CASSLAGAETQYF

size: many
D: .
J: TRBJ1-2
V: TRBV27
DNA: TGTGCCAGCAGTTTAGCGGCCTTAGGGAACTATGGCTACACCTTC
CDR3: CASSLAALGNYGYTF

size: many
D: TRBD2
J: TRBJ2-3
V: TRBV7-9
DNA: TGTGCCAGCAGTCCCCGGCAGGGAGGGACAGATACGCAGTATTTT
CDR3: CASSPRQGGTDTQYF

size: few
D: .
J: TRBJ1-2
V: TRBV6-2/TRBV6-3
DNA: TGTGCCAGCAGGCCCGGACCTAGCTATGGCTACACCTTC
CDR3: CASRPGPSYGYTF

size: many
D: .
J: TRBJ2-1
V: TRBV3-1
DNA: TGTGCCAGCAGCCGTAAAACGGGAAAAGAGTACAATGAGCAGTTCTTC
CDR3: CASSRKTGKEYNEQFF

size: .
D: .
J: TRBJ1-1
V: TRBV7-9
DNA: TGTGCCAGCAGTTTCAGTTCGGGGAGCGACACTGAAGCTTTCTTT
CDR3: CASSFSSGSDTEAFF

size: many
D: TRBD2
J: TRBJ2-5
V: TRBV5-4
DNA: TGTGCCAGCAGCTTGAGGACTAGCGCTCAAGAGACCCAGTACTTC
CDR3: CASSLRTSAQETQYF

size: few
D: TRBD2
J: TRBJ2-7
V: TRBV20-1
DNA: TGCAGTGCTAGAGACCCCTCGGGACTAGTGGTCTACGAGCAGTACTTC
CDR3: CSARDPSGLVVYEQYF

size: .
D: .
J: TRBJ2-7
V: TRBV5-4
DNA: TGTGCCAGCAGTCGTCCGGACAGAGCCTACGAGCAGTACTTC
CDR3: CASSRPDRAYEQYF

size: many
D: .
J: TRBJ1-2
V: TRBV28
DNA: TGTGCCAGCAGTTTTGGGCAGGCGGCACGCTATGGCTACACCTTC
CDR3: CASSFGQAARYGYTF

size: many
D: .
J: TRBJ2-5
V: TRBV5-1
DNA: TGCGCCACCCAAGACAGGGGAGGGGAGACCCAGTACTTC
CDR3: CATQDRGGETQYF

size: many
D: TRBD2
J: TRBJ2-5
V: TRBV28
DNA: TGTGCCAGCAGTCCCTGGACTAGCGGGGGCCAAGAGACCCAGTACTTC
CDR3: CASSPWTSGGQETQYF

size: .
D: .
J: TRBJ1-5
V: TRBV28
DNA: TGTGCCAGCAAAACGGCCAATCAGCCCCAGCATTTT
CDR3: CASKTANQPQHF

size: many
D: .
J: TRBJ2-1
V: TRBV7-8
DNA: TGTGCCAGCAGCTTTTGGGACTCTAATTACAATGAGCAGTTCTTC
CDR3: CASSFWDSNYNEQFF

size: many
D: .
J: TRBJ1-2
V: TRBV3-1
DNA: TGTGCCAGCAGCCAAACCCTCGTTAACTATGGCTACACCTTC
CDR3: CASSQTLVNYGYTF

size: .
D: .
J: TRBJ2-5
V: TRBV20-1
DNA: TGCAGTGCTCCCCGGAGGACGACGGGGGAAGAGACCCAGTACTTC
CDR3: CSAPRRTTGEETQYF

size: .
D: TRBD2
J: TRBJ2-5
V: TRBV25-1
DNA: TGTGCCAGCAGTGAACTGACTAGCTGGGCCGGGACCCAGTACTTC
CDR3: CASSELTSWAGTQYF

size: many
D: .
J: TRBJ2-1
V: TRBV30
DNA: TGTGCCTGGAGTGTTGGCCTACCCAATGAGCAGTTCTTC
CDR3: CAWSVGLPNEQFF

size: many
D: .
J: TRBJ2-3
V: TRBV7-6
DNA: TGTGCCAGCAGCCGACTAACAAGTGGCCCAGATACGCAGTATTTT
CDR3: CASSRLTSGPDTQYF

size: few
D: .
J: TRBJ1-2
V: TRBV3-1
DNA: TGTGCCAGCAGCCAAGAAAGGGTCGGAGGCTACACCTTC
CDR3: CASSQERVGGYTF

size: many
D: .
J: TRBJ1-5
V: TRBV30
DNA: TGTGCCTGGAGTGTAGGAGGGGGGCAGCCCCAGCATTTT
CDR3: CAWSVGGGQPQHF

size: many
D: TRBD1
J: TRBJ2-7
V: TRBV2
DNA: TGTGCCAGCAGAGCCTTGTTACCGGGACAGTCCTACGAGCAGTACTTC
CDR3: CASRALLPGQSYEQYF

size: many
D: .
J: TRBJ1-1
V: TRBV20-1
DNA: TGCAGTGCACCTCGAGACGGGGGCCGTGAAGCTTTCTTT
CDR3: CSAPRDGGREAFF

size: few
D: TRBD1
J: TRBJ1-5
V: TRBV20-1
DNA: TGCAGTGCTAGAGACAAACAGGGGGCGCGAAGCAATCAGCCCCAGCATTTT
CDR3: CSARDKQGARSNQPQHF

size: many
D: TRBD2
J: TRBJ2-1
V: TRBV24-1
DNA: TGTGCCACCAGTGATCCCGGGACTAGCAATGAGCAGTTCTTC
CDR3: CATSDPGTSNEQFF

size: many
D: TRBD1
J: TRBJ1-6
V: TRBV18
DNA: TGTGCCAGCTCAGCGACAGGGAGGGATTCACCCCTCCACTTT
CDR3: CASSATGRDSPLHF

size: few
D: .
J: TRBJ2-3
V: TRBV20-1
DNA: TGCAGTGCTAGTTCGTCGGGCTACACAGATACGCAGTATTTT
CDR3: CSASSSGYTDTQYF

size: .
D: TRBD2
J: TRBJ2-7
V: TRBV7-4
DNA: TGTGCCAGCAGCGCCCGTAGCGGGAGGGGCTCCGAGCAGTACTTC
CDR3: CASSARSGRGSEQYF

size: .
D: TRBD1
J: TRBJ2-5
V: TRBV24-1
DNA: TGTGCCACCAGTCTTACAGGGGCGGCAGGGACCCAGTACTTC
CDR3: CATSLTGAAGTQYF

size: many
D: TRBD2
J: TRBJ2-5
V: TRBV9
DNA: TGTGCCAGCAGCGTAGAGCGCGGACTAGCATCTGAGACCCAGTACTTC
CDR3: CASSVERGLASETQYF

size: many
D: .
J: TRBJ1-1
V: TRBV2
DNA: TGTGCCAGTGGGACGGAAGCTTTCTTT
CDR3: CASGTEAFF

size: many
D: .
J: TRBJ1-5
V: TRBV24-1
DNA: TGTGCCACCAGTGAGCGACAGGAGAATCAGCCCCAGCATTTT
CDR3: CATSERQENQPQHF

size: .
D: TRBD2
J: TRBJ2-1
V: TRBV15
DNA: TGTGCCACCAGCAGAGATTATGTTCTGTCCCTAGCGGGAGCCCACAATGAGCAGTTCTTC
CDR3: CATSRDYVLSLAGAHNEQFF

size: few
D: .
J: TRBJ2-5
V: TRBV5-4
DNA: TGTGCCAGCAGCTCCAAGGGGATGGGAGAGACCCAGTACTTC
CDR3: CASSSKGMGETQYF

size: many
D: .
J: TRBJ2-3
V: TRBV20-1
DNA: TGCAGTGCTCTCCGCCTGACTAGCACAGATACGCAGTATTTT
CDR3: CSALRLTSTDTQYF

size: few
D: .
J: TRBJ2-7
V: TRBV10-1
DNA: TGCGCCAGCAGAGATCCCCGAGGGGAGCAGTACTTC
CDR3: CASRDPRGEQYF

size: few
D: .
J: TRBJ2-1
V: TRBV6-1
DNA: TGTGCCAGCAGTGCCGGGGGCGCCTTGGGGAATGAGCAGTTCTTC
CDR3: CASSAGGALGNEQFF

size: few
D: TRBD2
J: TRBJ2-1
V: TRBV4-2
DNA: TGTGCCAGCAGCCCTCGGGACTACCAACCCAGCTCCTACAATGAGCAGTTCTTC
CDR3: CASSPRDYQPSSYNEQFF

size: few
D: TRBD2
J: TRBJ2-5
V: TRBV6-1
DNA: TGTGCCAGCAGTGCCCCAGCTAGCGGAAAAGAGACCCAGTACTTC
CDR3: CASSAPASGKETQYF

size: many
D: TRBD1
J: TRBJ1-5
V: TRBV2
DNA: TGTGCCAGCAGTGAAGGGACAGGCCGAATTAGCAATCAGCCCCAGCATTTT
CDR3: CASSEGTGRISNQPQHF

size: many
D: .
J: TRBJ2-7
V: TRBV27
DNA: TGTGCCAGCAGTTTATCCACCGGGACTGGGACCTACGAGCAGTACTTC
CDR3: CASSLSTGTGTYEQYF

size: .
D: .
J: TRBJ2-2
V: TRBV7-9
DNA: TGTGCCAGCAGCCAAGTTTCAATTACAGGGACCGGGGAGCTGTTTTTT
CDR3: CASSQVSITGTGELFF

size: many
D: TRBD1
J: TRBJ2-1
V: TRBV2
DNA: TGTGCCAGCAGGGGACAGGGCGGCTACAATGAGCAGTTCTTC
CDR3: CASRGQGGYNEQFF

size: many
D: .
J: TRBJ2-3
V: TRBV27
DNA: TGTGCCAGCAGTTTAAGCCCTCGCACAGATACGCAGTATTTT
CDR3: CASSLSPRTDTQYF

size: once
D: .
J: TRBJ1-5
V: TRBV27
DNA: TGCGCCAGCAGCCATAGATCGGAGTATAGCAATCAGCCCCAGCATTTT
CDR3: CASSHRSEYSNQPQHF